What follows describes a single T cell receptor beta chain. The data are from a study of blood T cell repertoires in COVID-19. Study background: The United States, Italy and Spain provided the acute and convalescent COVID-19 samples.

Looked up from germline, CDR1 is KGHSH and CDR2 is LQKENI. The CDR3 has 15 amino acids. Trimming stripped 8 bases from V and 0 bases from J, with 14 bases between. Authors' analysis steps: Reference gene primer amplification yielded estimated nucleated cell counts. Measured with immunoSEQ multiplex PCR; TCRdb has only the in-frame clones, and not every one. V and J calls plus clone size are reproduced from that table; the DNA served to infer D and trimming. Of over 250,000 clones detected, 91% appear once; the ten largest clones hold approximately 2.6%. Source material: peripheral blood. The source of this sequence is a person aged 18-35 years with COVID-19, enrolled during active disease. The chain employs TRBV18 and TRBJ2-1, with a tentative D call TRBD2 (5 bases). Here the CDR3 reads CASTPLAGSYNEQFF. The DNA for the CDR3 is TGTGCCAGCACCCCGCTGGCGGGCTCCTACAATGAGCAGTTCTTC. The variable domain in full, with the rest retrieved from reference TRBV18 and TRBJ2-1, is NAGVMQNPRHLVRRRGQEARLRCSPMKGHSHVYWYRQLPEEGLKFMVYLQKENIIDESGMPKERFSAEFPKEGPSILRIQQVVRGDSAAYFCASTPLAGSYNEQFFGPGTRLTVL.